These 30 T cell receptor beta chains originate from one sample sequenced in a study of shared clonotypes between healthy human individuals. Clones were read by immunoSEQ multiplex PCR, and TCRdb kept only the in-frame ones, dropping some. This table holds roughly 2.5 million clones, approximately 90% found once. The sequencing sample was made of naive CD4+ T cells sorted from blood. The subset denotes: CD45RA+ positively selected. These receptors all come from a man aged 18 to 30 in good health.

This clone was counted a single time. The V call is TRBV28, the J call TRBJ2-3, with a weak D call TRBD1 (6 bases). The CDR3 is 11 amino acids. Germline CDR1 MDHEN, CDR2 SYDVKM. V was shortened by 4 bases and J by 14 bases, with 13 bases between the two germline ends. The CDR3 sequence is CASSWGPHGYF. CDR3 in DNA: TGTGCCAGCAGTTGGGGGCCCCACGGGTATTTT. Full variable domain (remainder filled in from reference TRBV28 and TRBJ2-3): DVKVTQSSRYLVKRTGEKVFLECVQDMDHENMFWYRQDPGLGLRLIYFSYDVKMKEKGDIPEGYSVSREKKERFSLILESASTNQTSMYLCASSWGPHGYFGPGTRLTVL.

V is TRBV2 and J is TRBJ2-7; 10 positions agree with TRBD1. The V gene end was trimmed by 8 bases and the J gene end by 3 bases; junction bases not matched to a gene: 10. Per germline, CDR1 SNHLY and CDR2 FYNNEI. The CDR3 loop spans 15 amino acids. CDR3 loop: CASHRGGTGVYEQYF. The CDR3 DNA sequence: TGTGCCAGCCACCGAGGGGGGACAGGGGTCTACGAGCAGTACTTC.

J is TRBJ1-1 and V is TRBV11-2; D not certain. CDR3 length equals 11 residues. Per germline, CDR1 SGHAT and CDR2 FQNNGV. V was cut by 2 bases and J by 11 bases, with 9 bases left in between. This CDR3 is CASSLSVSAFF. The CDR3 nucleotides are TGTGCCAGCAGCTTATCCGTTTCGGCTTTCTTT.

CDR3 in amino acids: CASSSPAEGDTQYF. CDR3 in DNA: TGTGCCAGCAGTTCACCGGCAGAGGGAGATACGCAGTATTTT. The chain uses TRBV11-2 and TRBJ2-3, with D maybe TRBD2 (5 bases). CDR1 and CDR2 (germline): SGHAT, FQNNGV. Between the trimmed V and J ends, which lost 6 bases and 5 bases, there was a span of 15 bases. The CDR3 is 14 amino acids.

This sequence joins TRBV6-4 and TRBJ2-1; 9 positions agree with TRBD2. CDR3 size: 16 residues. The ends lost 0 bases at V and 5 bases at J; junction bases unmatched: 5. Germline V lookup: CDR1 MRHNA, CDR2 SNTAGT. CDR3 sequence (DNA): TGTGCCAGCAGTGACTCGAAACTAGCGGGCAACAATGAGCAGTTCTTC. This gives the protein CASSDSKLAGNNEQFF.

This clone was seen a few times. The chain employs TRBV6-1 and TRBJ1-6; D gene ambiguous. Germline V gene data show CDR1 as MNHNS and CDR2 as SASEGT. CDR3 length equals 15 residues. V lost 0 bases, J lost 9 bases, and 12 bases lay in between. The DNA of the CDR3 is TGTGCCAGCAGTGAAGCGGGAGGGCTCAGTTCACCCCTCCACTTT. Translation: CASSEAGGLSSPLHF.

The chain has TRBV6-4 and TRBJ1-1, with D unclear. V lost 6 bases, J lost 1 base, and 9 bases lay in between. The V gene's germline CDR1 is MRHNA and CDR2 SNTAGT. The CDR3 consists of 13 residues. The CDR3 DNA is TGTGCCAGCAGGGCCTCTTGGAACACTGAAGCTTTCTTT. Protein product: CASRASWNTEAFF.

The rearrangement uses TRBV2 and TRBJ1-6, with 7 bases lining up with TRBD1. J lost 10 bases, V lost 4 bases, and 7 bases had no gene match. CDR3 size: 14 residues. Looked up from germline, CDR1 is SNHLY and CDR2 is FYNNEI. The CDR3 region has the DNA TGTGCCAGCAGTGCAGACAGGGTGGACTCACCCCTCCACTTT. Protein sequence: CASSADRVDSPLHF.

This clone has a single count. This CDR3 is also generated by other DNA sequences in the sample. The chain recombines TRBV5-1 with TRBJ2-7, with D perhaps TRBD1 (6 bases). Germline V CDR1 and CDR2: SGHRS, YFSETQ. This CDR3 has 14 residues. V was shortened by 0 bases and J by 5 bases, with 12 bases between the two germline ends. The CDR3 sequence: CASSLDRVANEQYF. The CDR3 nucleotides read TGCGCCAGCAGCTTGGACAGGGTGGCGAACGAGCAGTACTTC.

Turning to this clone: Other DNA sequences in the same sample also yield this CDR3. The chain recombines TRBV7-6 with TRBJ2-3; 10 bases agree with TRBD2. This CDR3 region has 16 residues. Trimming took 4 bases from V and 0 from J; bases not matched to a gene: 4. Germline lookup yields CDR1 SGHVS and CDR2 FNYEAQ. The CDR3 DNA sequence: TGTGCCAGCAGCTCCCCGACTAGCGGGAGCACAGATACGCAGTATTTT. As protein: CASSSPTSGSTDTQYF.

The rearrangement uses TRBV19 and TRBJ1-1, with TRBD1 matching 8 bases. Germline values: CDR1 LNHDA, CDR2 SQIVND (reference sequence). The CDR3 is made up of 14 amino acids. V shed 4 bases, J shed 3 bases, and the junction held 4 bases outside the gene matches. CDR3 DNA sequence: TGTGCCAGTAGTACAGGACAGGGATACACTGAAGCTTTCTTT. It encodes CASSTGQGYTEAFF.

The chain couples TRBV28 to TRBJ1-2; D may be TRBD1 (5 bases). The V gene lost 4 bases and the J gene lost 10 bases, with 16 bases spanning the gap. Germline V lookup: CDR1 MDHEN, CDR2 SYDVKM. The CDR3 consists of 13 residues. The CDR3 region is CASSSGAGRNYTF. CDR3 nucleotides: TGTGCCAGCAGTTCCGGGGCGGGGCGGAACTACACCTTC.

This clone was seen just once. V and J are TRBV10-3 and TRBJ2-1; weak D call: TRBD2 (5 bases). Trimming cost V 3 bases and J 8 bases, with 23 bases left between them. Germline V gene lookup returns CDR1 ENHRY and CDR2 SYGVKD. The CDR3 totals 17 residues. The CDR3 here is CAISESELGPRSYEQFF. The CDR3 bases are TGTGCCATCAGTGAATCTGAACTAGGACCGAGAAGCTATGAGCAGTTCTTC.

The chain joins TRBV30 to TRBJ2-7; D ambiguous. V was cut by 0 bases and J by 0 bases, with 9 bases left in between. CDR3 size: 14 residues. Germline lookup yields CDR1 GTSNPN and CDR2 SVGIG (reference sequence). The CDR3 coding sequence is TGTGCCTGGAGTGTACAAGTGGGCTCCTACGAGCAGTACTTC. Translated: CAWSVQVGSYEQYF. Drawing the rest from reference TRBV30 and TRBJ2-7, the complete variable domain is SQTIHQWPATLVQPVGSPLSLECTVEGTSNPNLYWYRQAAGRGLQLLFYSVGIGQISSEVPQNLSASRPQDRQFILSSKKLLLSDSGFYLCAWSVQVGSYEQYFGPGTRLTVT.

About this clone: The same CDR3 also results from other DNA sequences found in this sample. V and J are TRBV5-1 and TRBJ2-7; D possibly corresponds to TRBD1 (6 bases). V lost 0 bases to trimming and J lost 2 bases, with 9 bases between them. There are 14 residues in the CDR3. Germline V gene data show CDR1 as SGHRS and CDR2 as YFSETQ. The CDR3 DNA is TGCGCCAGCAGCTTGGAAACAGGGACCTACGAGCAGTACTTC. Translation: CASSLETGTYEQYF.

This clone was detected a few times. The CDR3 spells CAWDLSGLNTEAFF. The CDR3 coding sequence is TGTGCCTGGGACTTGAGCGGTTTGAACACTGAAGCTTTCTTT. The V gene is TRBV30, the J gene TRBJ1-1; D not certain. The CDR3 covers 14 residues. Germline-derived CDR1 and CDR2 are GTSNPN and SVGIG (reference sequence). Trimming pared 5 bases from V and 0 bases from J, leaving 13 bases between.

J is TRBJ1-2 and V is TRBV29-1; a weak D match, TRBD1 (5 bases). Trimming left V 5 bases short and J 1 base short, with 11 bases between. Germline lookup yields CDR1 SQVTM and CDR2 ANQGSEA. The CDR3 has 13 residues. The chain's CDR3 is CSVRTLINYGYTF. The CDR3 region has the DNA TGCAGCGTTCGGACACTAATTAACTATGGCTACACCTTC. The full variable domain, its missing parts supplied by reference TRBV29-1 and TRBJ1-2, is SAVISQKPSRDICQRGTSLTIQCQVDSQVTMMFWYRQQPGQSLTLIATANQGSEATYESGFVIDKFPISRPNLTFSTLTVSNMSPEDSSIYLCSVRTLINYGYTFGSGTRLTVV.

The rearrangement uses TRBV6-6 and TRBJ1-1; TRBD1 matches at 7 bases. Germline loops: CDR1 MNHNY, CDR2 SVGAGI (reference sequence). The junction had 6 bases not matched to a gene; V was cut back by 7 bases and J by 4 bases. The CDR3 length is 13 residues. The CDR3 here is CASTQQGSTEAFF. Here the CDR3 DNA reads TGTGCCAGCACTCAACAGGGGAGCACTGAAGCTTTCTTT.

This sequence joins TRBV18 and TRBJ2-3; no reliable D call. The length of the CDR3 is 13 residues. V gave up 3 bases and J gave up 5 bases, with 9 bases separating them. Germline V gene data show CDR1 as KGHSH and CDR2 as LQKENI. The CDR3, as DNA: TGTGCCAGCTCACCGGACCTCGGAGATACGCAGTATTTT. This translates into CASSPDLGDTQYF.

The chain joins TRBV19 to TRBJ2-7, with D unresolved. Germline assignment: CDR1 LNHDA and CDR2 SQIVND (reference sequence). Trimming cost V 5 bases and J 4 bases, with 12 bases left between them. The CDR3 has 13 residues. The CDR3 is CASSPWVGYEQYF. The CDR3 bases are TGTGCCAGTAGTCCCTGGGTGGGGTACGAGCAGTACTTC.

The chain has TRBV6-6 and TRBJ2-5; perhaps TRBD2 as D (7 bases). Germline V gives CDR1 MNHNY, CDR2 SVGAGI (reference sequence). V was pared by 2 bases and J by 2 bases, with 9 bases between. The CDR3 is 14 amino acids. The CDR3 region is CASSYGGAQETQYF. The CDR3 nucleotides read TGTGCCAGCAGTTACGGGGGGGCGCAAGAGACCCAGTACTTC.

The chain combines TRBV18 with TRBJ1-2, with a weak D call TRBD1 (6 bases). The CDR3 runs 15 residues. Germline values: CDR1 KGHSH, CDR2 LQKENI. V lost 0 bases and J lost 4, with 12 bases in between. The CDR3 DNA reads TGTGCCAGCTCACCACCGGGGGCACTCAGCTATGGCTACACCTTC. This encodes CASSPPGALSYGYTF. The variable domain in full, completed from reference TRBV18 and TRBJ1-2, reads NAGVMQNPRHLVRRRGQEARLRCSPMKGHSHVYWYRQLPEEGLKFMVYLQKENIIDESGMPKERFSAEFPKEGPSILRIQQVVRGDSAAYFCASSPPGALSYGYTFGSGTRLTVV.

The chain combines TRBV27 with TRBJ2-5, with 7 positions matching TRBD1. The V and J ends lost 3 bases and 7 bases, in that order; junction bases with no gene match: 11. CDR3 size: 15 residues. Germline loops: CDR1 MNHEY, CDR2 SMNVEV (reference sequence). The CDR3 sequence is CASSFEQGGRWTQYF. The CDR3 nucleotides read TGTGCCAGCAGTTTCGAACAAGGGGGCAGGTGGACCCAGTACTTC.

This clone was recorded only once. The chain uses TRBV4-1 and TRBJ2-3; D is undetermined. The CDR3 sequence is 13 residues long. The germline V and J ends were trimmed by 4 bases and 0 bases, with 5 bases remaining between them. Per germline, CDR1 MGHRA and CDR2 YSYEKL. Written as DNA, the CDR3 is TGCGCCAGCAGCCCAACTAGCACAGATACGCAGTATTTT. As protein: CASSPTSTDTQYF.

The V gene is TRBV6-5, the J gene TRBJ1-1, with TRBD1 as a possible D gene (5 bases). The CDR3 covers 15 residues. Deletions cut 2 bases from V and 3 bases from J, with 13 bases between. Germline loops: CDR1 MNHEY, CDR2 SVGAGI. The CDR3 region has the DNA TGTGCCAGCAGTTACGTACCCGTGGGGCACACTGAAGCTTTCTTT. It specifies CASSYVPVGHTEAFF.

This chain uses TRBV19 with TRBJ2-2; 10 bases fit TRBD1. Germline V CDR1 and CDR2: LNHDA, SQIVND (reference sequence). V shed 3 bases and J 4 bases; nucleotides not matched to a gene: 5. This CDR3 is 16 amino acids long. The CDR3 DNA is TGTGCCAGTAGTATCCGGACAGGGGGTACCACCGGGGAGCTGTTTTTT. This sequence encodes CASSIRTGGTTGELFF.

This chain connects TRBV14 to TRBJ2-7; D might be TRBD1 (5 bases). Trimming shortened V by 1 base and J by 4 bases, and 11 bases separated the two germline ends. CDR1 SGHDN and CDR2 FVKESK come from the germline V gene. This CDR3 contains 14 residues. The CDR3 coding sequence is TGTGCCAGCAGCCAAGTTGCCAGGGTGTACGAGCAGTACTTC. It yields the protein CASSQVARVYEQYF. The full variable domain, with the rest looked up from reference TRBV14 and TRBJ2-7, is EAGVTQFPSHSVIEKGQTVTLRCDPISGHDNLYWYRRVMGKEIKFLLHFVKESKQDESGMPNNRFLAERTGGTYSTLKVQPAELEDSGVYFCASSQVARVYEQYFGPGTRLTVT.

The chain joins TRBV19 to TRBJ2-6; D remains ambiguous. This CDR3 has 16 residues. Trimming pared 3 bases from V and 0 bases from J, leaving 9 bases between. Germline V lookup: CDR1 LNHDA, CDR2 SQIVND (reference sequence). In nucleotides, the CDR3 is TGTGCCAGTAGTATGGGAAAGAGCTCTGGGGCCAACGTCCTGACTTTC. As protein: CASSMGKSSGANVLTF. Complete variable domain (other parts from reference TRBV19 and TRBJ2-6): DGGITQSPKYLFRKEGQNVTLSCEQNLNHDAMYWYRQDPGQGLRLIYYSQIVNDFQKGDIAEGYSVSREKKESFPLTVTSAQKNPTAFYLCASSMGKSSGANVLTFGAGSRLTVL.

The chain employs TRBV6-1 and TRBJ2-3; no definite D call. Germline-derived CDR1 and CDR2 are MNHNS and SASEGT. This CDR3 has 15 residues. The V and J ends lost 3 bases and 0 bases respectively, with 10 bases between them. CDR3 loop: CASSDYIDSTDTQYF. The CDR3 DNA reads as TGTGCCAGCAGTGATTACATAGATAGCACAGATACGCAGTATTTT.

This clone was detected once. The gene calls are TRBV9 and TRBJ2-7; possible D gene TRBD1, 6 bases. The CDR3 loop spans 12 amino acids. Between the trimmed V and J ends, which lost 7 bases and 2 bases, there was a span of 10 bases. Germline V CDR1 and CDR2: SGDLS, YYNGEE. CDR3 sequence: CASSAGAYEQYF. For the CDR3, the DNA is TGTGCCAGCTCGGCAGGGGCCTACGAGCAGTACTTC.